Listed below are T cell receptor beta chains from one sample, sequenced in a study of shared clonotypes between healthy human individuals. Produced via immunoSEQ multiplex PCR; TCRdb's table is partial and in-frame only. The sample includes under 2,500,000 clones, around 95% of them seen just once. Sequenced: naive CD4+ T cells sorted from blood. The receptors derive from a young man in good health. The CDR3 runs from the conserved cysteine through the conserved F or W. A D gene is named only where the DNA matches it firmly. Size is stated for part of the rows, as once, few or many counts, or as a class when the clone is expanded.

size	length	D	V	J	CDR3	DNA
NA	15	NA	TRBV28	TRBJ1-4	CASTTFQGTNEKLFF	TGTGCCAGCACCACCTTCCAGGGGACTAATGAAAAACTGTTTTTT
NA	14	NA	TRBV19	TRBJ2-7	CASTPGLWGYEQYF	TGTGCCAGTACCCCAGGACTCTGGGGCTACGAGCAGTACTTC
NA	15	TRBD2	TRBV5-8	TRBJ2-3	CASSSTSGGPDTQYF	TGTGCCAGCAGCTCTACTAGCGGGGGCCCAGATACGCAGTATTTT
NA	14	NA	TRBV10-1	TRBJ2-5	CASSESSLGETQYF	TGCGCCAGCAGTGAGTCGAGTTTAGGGGAGACCCAGTACTTC
NA	13	TRBD1	TRBV6-6	TRBJ2-5	CASSDRVGETQYF	TGTGCCAGCAGCGACAGGGTAGGAGAGACCCAGTACTTC
NA	15	TRBD2	TRBV5-4	TRBJ2-5	CASSGERGHQETQYF	TGTGCCAGCAGCGGAGAGCGGGGCCACCAAGAGACCCAGTACTTC
NA	14	NA	TRBV6-1	TRBJ1-1	CASSVGGLNTEAFF	TGTGCCAGCAGTGTTGGGGGACTGAACACTGAAGCTTTCTTT
NA	16	TRBD2	TRBV10-3	TRBJ2-3	CAINQASGGKGSTQYF	TGTGCCATCAACCAAGCTAGCGGGGGGAAAGGTAGTACGCAGTATTTT
NA	15	NA	TRBV29-1	TRBJ1-3	CSVGSRTERGNTIYF	TGCAGCGTCGGTTCCCGGACAGAAAGGGGAAACACCATATATTTT
once	14	NA	TRBV15	TRBJ2-7	CATSFTNLATEQYF	TGTGCCACCAGCTTCACTAATCTAGCTACCGAGCAGTACTTC
NA	15	TRBD1	TRBV27	TRBJ1-1	CASSYAGTVNTEAFF	TGTGCCAGCAGTTACGCCGGGACAGTGAACACTGAAGCTTTCTTT
NA	13	TRBD1	TRBV7-8	TRBJ2-4	CASSSTAGGVQYF	TGTGCCAGCAGCTCAACGGCAGGGGGAGTTCAGTACTTC
NA	16	NA	TRBV6-5	TRBJ2-2	CASSYDPSIVTGELFF	TGTGCCAGCAGTTACGACCCCTCGATTGTTACCGGGGAGCTGTTTTTT
NA	13	NA	TRBV21-1	TRBJ1-1	CASTGTGNTEAFF	TGTGCCAGCACCGGGACAGGGAACACTGAAGCTTTCTTT
NA	12	NA	TRBV28	TRBJ2-4	CASSRVETFRDF	TGTGCCAGCAGTAGGGTGGAGACATTCAGGGACTTC
NA	18	TRBD2	TRBV11-2	TRBJ2-3	CASSFTSGGAGATDTQYF	TGTGCCAGCAGCTTTACTAGCGGGGGGGCTGGGGCCACAGATACGCAGTATTTT
NA	15	TRBD1	TRBV7-9	TRBJ2-7	CASSPSPDRAYEQYF	TGTGCCAGCAGCCCTAGTCCGGACAGGGCCTACGAGCAGTACTTC
NA	15	TRBD1	TRBV5-1	TRBJ1-1	CASSLTGTENTEAFF	TGCGCCAGCAGCTTAACCGGGACAGAGAACACTGAAGCTTTCTTT
NA	11	NA	TRBV7-9	TRBJ2-1	CASSPLAEQFF	TGTGCCAGCAGCCCCCTAGCGGAGCAGTTCTTC
NA	15	NA	TRBV9	TRBJ1-6	CASSVDSLYQSPLHF	TGTGCCAGCAGCGTAGACAGCCTGTATCAATCACCCCTCCACTTT
NA	17	NA	TRBV30	TRBJ1-3	CAWSVDRVSSSGNTIYF	TGTGCCTGGAGTGTAGACAGAGTTTCTAGCTCTGGAAACACCATATATTTT
NA	12	NA	TRBV9	TRBJ2-3	CASSRGTDTQYF	TGTGCCAGCAGTAGGGGGACAGATACGCAGTATTTT
NA	22	TRBD1	TRBV2	TRBJ1-5	CASIFPHQRRGRVGEGNQPQHF	TGTGCCAGCATCTTTCCCCACCAGCGGAGGGGGCGAGTTGGGGAAGGCAATCAGCCCCAGCATTTT
NA	14	NA	TRBV5-4	TRBJ2-3	CASSLGGGTDTQYF	TGTGCCAGCAGCTTGGGCGGTGGGACAGATACGCAGTATTTT
NA	15	NA	TRBV25-1	TRBJ1-5	CASSDSGGFHQPQHF	TGTGCCAGCAGTGATTCCGGGGGTTTTCATCAGCCCCAGCATTTT
once	16	NA	TRBV30	TRBJ1-6	CAWSVSVTGRNSPLHF	TGTGCCTGGAGTGTAAGCGTAACAGGGCGGAATTCACCCCTCCACTTT
few	14	TRBD1	TRBV5-6	TRBJ1-5	CASSGTGANQPQHF	TGTGCCAGCAGCGGGACAGGGGCCAATCAGCCCCAGCATTTT
NA	14	NA	TRBV7-9	TRBJ1-5	CASSLAAEGQPQHF	TGTGCCAGCAGCCTAGCGGCGGAGGGTCAGCCCCAGCATTTT
NA	13	NA	TRBV14	TRBJ2-7	CASSDKFDYEQYF	TGTGCCAGTTCGGACAAGTTTGACTACGAGCAGTACTTC
NA	13	NA	TRBV6-5	TRBJ1-1	CASSSNSWTEAFF	TGTGCCAGCAGTTCTAACAGTTGGACTGAAGCTTTCTTT
NA	15	TRBD1	TRBV5-6	TRBJ2-7	CASSPDFNRGQEQYF	TGTGCCAGCAGCCCAGATTTCAACAGGGGGCAAGAGCAGTACTTC
NA	16	NA	TRBV27	TRBJ2-1	CASRPYRDSTYNEQFF	TGTGCCAGCCGTCCTTACCGCGACAGCACCTACAATGAGCAGTTCTTC
once	15	NA	TRBV5-1	TRBJ1-6	CASSLGAGNNSPLHF	TGCGCCAGCAGCTTGGGGGCAGGGAATAATTCACCCCTCCACTTT
NA	11	NA	TRBV30	TRBJ1-4	CAWSGGEKLFF	TGTGCCTGGAGTGGGGGTGAAAAACTGTTTTTT
NA	13	NA	TRBV7-2	TRBJ1-2	CASSLALENGYTF	TGTGCCAGCAGCTTAGCCTTGGAAAATGGCTACACCTTC
few	15	NA	TRBV9	TRBJ1-5	CASSVGWGGNQPQHF	TGTGCCAGCAGCGTAGGTTGGGGTGGCAATCAGCCCCAGCATTTT
NA	14	TRBD1	TRBV5-1	TRBJ2-3	CASSLEDRADTQYF	TGCGCCAGCAGCTTGGAGGACAGGGCGGATACGCAGTATTTT
NA	15	NA	TRBV6-5	TRBJ2-1	CASSSPLSSYNEQFF	TGTGCCAGCAGTTCCCCCCTGAGCTCCTACAATGAGCAGTTCTTC
once	12	NA	TRBV10-2	TRBJ1-1	CASRGQNTEAFF	TGCGCCAGCAGGGGACAGAACACTGAAGCTTTCTTT
once	21	NA	TRBV12-2	TRBJ2-1	CASRLSLIASGRVSSYNEQFF	TGTGCAAGTCGCTTAAGTCTAATAGCGTCCGGGCGGGTAAGCTCCTACAATGAGCAGTTCTTC
NA	15	NA	TRBV6-1	TRBJ1-1	CASSPWGVQNTEAFF	TGTGCCAGCAGTCCCTGGGGGGTCCAAAACACTGAAGCTTTCTTT
NA	15	NA	TRBV6-5	TRBJ2-1	CASSYASVTYNEQFF	TGTGCCAGCAGTTACGCTAGCGTTACGTACAATGAGCAGTTCTTC
once	15	TRBD1	TRBV28	TRBJ1-5	CASRQGFFGNQPQHF	TGTGCCAGCAGACAGGGGTTTTTCGGCAATCAGCCCCAGCATTTT
NA	13	TRBD1	TRBV14	TRBJ2-7	CASSRGQSYEQYF	TGTGCTAGCAGCAGGGGACAGAGCTACGAGCAGTACTTC
NA	15	NA	TRBV27	TRBJ1-5	CASSLGDGRAQPQHF	TGTGCCAGCAGTTTGGGGGATGGCAGGGCCCAGCCCCAGCATTTT
NA	15	NA	TRBV6-6	TRBJ2-3	CASSSQAESTDTQYF	TGTGCCAGCAGTTCCCAAGCGGAAAGCACAGATACGCAGTATTTT
NA	15	NA	TRBV5-1	TRBJ2-3	CASSLGPSPADTQYF	TGCGCCAGCAGCTTAGGGCCCAGTCCCGCAGATACGCAGTATTTT
NA	15	NA	TRBV7-8	TRBJ2-3	CASSFGGRGTDTQYF	TGTGCCAGCAGCTTTGGGGGAAGGGGCACAGATACGCAGTATTTT
NA	13	NA	TRBV5-5	TRBJ1-2	CASSSGAKGGYTF	TGTGCCAGCAGCTCCGGGGCCAAGGGTGGCTACACCTTC
NA	15	NA	TRBV30	TRBJ2-2	CAWSSGGMFTGELFF	TGTGCCTGGAGTTCCGGCGGGATGTTCACCGGGGAGCTGTTTTTT
NA	14	TRBD1	TRBV10-2	TRBJ1-5	CASSWDRGNQPQHF	TGCGCCAGCAGTTGGGACAGGGGCAATCAGCCCCAGCATTTT
NA	14	TRBD1	TRBV30	TRBJ1-2	CAGSRDRGNYGYTF	TGTGCCGGTTCCCGGGACAGGGGGAACTATGGCTACACCTTC
NA	14	NA	TRBV11-2	TRBJ1-1	CASSLQPSQPEAFF	TGTGCCAGCAGCCTACAACCATCTCAACCTGAAGCTTTCTTT
NA	16	TRBD2	TRBV5-6	TRBJ2-5	CASSLMSSGTQETQYF	TGTGCCAGCAGCTTGATGTCTAGCGGGACCCAAGAGACCCAGTACTTC
NA	15	NA	TRBV30	TRBJ2-5	CAWGIGQGNQETQYF	TGTGCCTGGGGGATCGGGCAGGGCAACCAAGAGACCCAGTACTTC
NA	12	NA	TRBV2	TRBJ1-4	CAVRGGIEKLFF	TGTGCCGTTCGGGGGGGTATTGAAAAACTGTTTTTT